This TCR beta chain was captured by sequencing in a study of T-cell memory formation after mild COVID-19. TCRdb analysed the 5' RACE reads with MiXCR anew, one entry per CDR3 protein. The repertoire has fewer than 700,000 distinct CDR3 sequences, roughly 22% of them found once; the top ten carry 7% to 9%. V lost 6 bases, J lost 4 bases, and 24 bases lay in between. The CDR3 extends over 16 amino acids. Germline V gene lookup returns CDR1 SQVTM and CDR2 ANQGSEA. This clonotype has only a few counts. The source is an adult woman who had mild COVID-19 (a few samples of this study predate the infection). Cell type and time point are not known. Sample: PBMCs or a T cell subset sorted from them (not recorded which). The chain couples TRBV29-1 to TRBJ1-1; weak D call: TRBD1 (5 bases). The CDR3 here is CSVPGAGGSIPTEAFF. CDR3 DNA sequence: TGCAGCGTGCCAGGCGCCGGGGGGTCTATCCCCACTGAAGCTTTCTTT.